The sequence of this T cell receptor beta chain was determined in a study of T cells after somatic rescue of genetic block. The V gene lost 1 base and the J gene lost 7 bases, with 13 bases spanning the gap. The CDR3 extends over 15 amino acids. CDR1 and CDR2 (germline): SGHVS, FQNEAQ. The repertoire was sequenced with immunoSEQ multiplex PCR; TCRdb's copy has only in-frame clones and lacks some. The profile shows around 52,000 clones, approximately 96% of them singletons. The chain is built from TRBV7-8 and TRBJ1-4; possible D gene TRBD1, 6 bases. This receptor was identified in a child under two years old. The sequenced sample was peripheral blood mononuclear cells (PBMCs). DNA for the CDR3: TGTGCCAGCAGCTTAGGGGGGGGCGGTGGTGAAAAACTGTTTTTT. Translating gives CASSLGGGGGEKLFF.